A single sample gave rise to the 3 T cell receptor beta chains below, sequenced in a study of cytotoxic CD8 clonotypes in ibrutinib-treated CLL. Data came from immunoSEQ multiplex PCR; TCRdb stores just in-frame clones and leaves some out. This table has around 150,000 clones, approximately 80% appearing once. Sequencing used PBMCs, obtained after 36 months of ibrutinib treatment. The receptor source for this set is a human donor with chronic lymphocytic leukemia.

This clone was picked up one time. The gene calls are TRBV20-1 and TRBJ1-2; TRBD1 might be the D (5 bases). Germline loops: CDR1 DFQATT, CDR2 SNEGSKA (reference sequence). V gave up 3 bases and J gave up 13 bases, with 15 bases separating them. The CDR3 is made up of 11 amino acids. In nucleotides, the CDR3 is TGCAGTGCTAGGGGAGGGGATAGGTGCACCTTC. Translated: CSARGGDRCTF.

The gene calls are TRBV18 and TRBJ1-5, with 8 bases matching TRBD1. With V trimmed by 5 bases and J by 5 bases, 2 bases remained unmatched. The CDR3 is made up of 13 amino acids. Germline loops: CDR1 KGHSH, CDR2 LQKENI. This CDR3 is CASSKTGDQPQHF. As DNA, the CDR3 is TGTGCCAGCTCAAAGACAGGGGATCAGCCCCAGCATTTT. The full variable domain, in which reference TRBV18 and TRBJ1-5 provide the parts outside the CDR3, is NAGVMQNPRHLVRRRGQEARLRCSPMKGHSHVYWYRQLPEEGLKFMVYLQKENIIDESGMPKERFSAEFPKEGPSILRIQQVVRGDSAAYFCASSKTGDQPQHFGDGTRLSIL.

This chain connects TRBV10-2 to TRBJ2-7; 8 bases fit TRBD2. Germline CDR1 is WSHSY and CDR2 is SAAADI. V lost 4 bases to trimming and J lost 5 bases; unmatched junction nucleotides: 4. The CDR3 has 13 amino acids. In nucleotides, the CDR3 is TGCGCCAGCAGTGCAGGACTAGCCCACGAGCAGTACTTC. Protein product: CASSAGLAHEQYF.